This TCR beta chain was recovered during a study of shared clonotypes between healthy human individuals. Comment on this clone: The antigen remains undetermined.

There are 14 residues in the CDR3. Trimming cost V 0 bases and J 5 bases, with 9 bases left between them. Germline V lookup: CDR1 SGHTS, CDR2 YDEGEE. Study conclusions and caveats: Several donors held about 5% of naive CD4 clonotypes in common.

The assay was immunoSEQ multiplex PCR, and TCRdb's table has in-frame clones only and misses some. Of approximately 720,000 clones in the sample, around 72% were seen once. The sequenced sample consisted of memory CD4+ T cells sorted from blood. Noted subset: CD45RA-negative fraction. The clonotype originates from a woman aged 25 to 39 in good health. The chain carries TRBV5-8 and TRBJ2-1; no clear D. CDR3 sequence reads: CASSLGRYNNEQFF. For the CDR3, the DNA is TGTGCCAGCAGCTTGGGAAGGTACAACAATGAGCAGTTCTTC.